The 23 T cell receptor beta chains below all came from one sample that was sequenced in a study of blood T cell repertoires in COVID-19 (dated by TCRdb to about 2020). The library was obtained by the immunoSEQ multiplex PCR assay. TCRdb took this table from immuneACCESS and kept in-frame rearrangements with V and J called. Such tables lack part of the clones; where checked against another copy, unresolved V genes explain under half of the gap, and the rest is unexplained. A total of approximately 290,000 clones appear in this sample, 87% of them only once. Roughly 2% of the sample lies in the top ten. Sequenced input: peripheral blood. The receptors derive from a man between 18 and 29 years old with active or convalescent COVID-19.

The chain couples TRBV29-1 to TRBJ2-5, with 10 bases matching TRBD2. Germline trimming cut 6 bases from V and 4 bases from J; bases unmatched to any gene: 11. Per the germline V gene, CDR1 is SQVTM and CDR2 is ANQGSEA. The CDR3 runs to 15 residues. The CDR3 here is CSVGLAEPSGETQYF. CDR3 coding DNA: TGCAGCGTCGGACTAGCGGAGCCCTCCGGAGAGACCCAGTACTTC.

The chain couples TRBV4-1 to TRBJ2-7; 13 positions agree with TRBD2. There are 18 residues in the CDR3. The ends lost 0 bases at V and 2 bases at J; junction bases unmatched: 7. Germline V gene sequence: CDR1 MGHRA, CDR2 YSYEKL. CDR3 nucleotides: TGCGCCAGCAGCCAAGAACCCCTAGGGACTAGCGGGACCTACGAGCAGTACTTC. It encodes CASSQEPLGTSGTYEQYF.

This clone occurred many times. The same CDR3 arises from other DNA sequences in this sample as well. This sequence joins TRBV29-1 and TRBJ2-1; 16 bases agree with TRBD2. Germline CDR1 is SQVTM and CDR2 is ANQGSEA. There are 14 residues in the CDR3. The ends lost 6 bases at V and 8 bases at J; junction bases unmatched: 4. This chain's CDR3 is CSVGLAGGLDEQFF. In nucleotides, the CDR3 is TGCAGCGTGGGACTAGCGGGAGGGCTAGATGAGCAGTTCTTC.

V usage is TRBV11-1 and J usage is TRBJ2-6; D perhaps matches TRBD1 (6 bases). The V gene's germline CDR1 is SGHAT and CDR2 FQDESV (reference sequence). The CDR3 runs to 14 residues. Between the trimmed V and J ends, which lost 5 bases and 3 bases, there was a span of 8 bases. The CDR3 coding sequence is TGTGCCAGCAGCAGGGACAATGGGGCCAACGTCCTGACTTTC. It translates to CASSRDNGANVLTF. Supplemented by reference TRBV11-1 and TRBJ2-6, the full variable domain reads EAEVAQSPRYKITEKSQAVAFWCDPISGHATLYWYRQILGQGPELLVQFQDESVVDDSQLPKDRFSAERLKGVDSTLKIQPAELGDSAMYLCASSRDNGANVLTFGAGSRLTVL.

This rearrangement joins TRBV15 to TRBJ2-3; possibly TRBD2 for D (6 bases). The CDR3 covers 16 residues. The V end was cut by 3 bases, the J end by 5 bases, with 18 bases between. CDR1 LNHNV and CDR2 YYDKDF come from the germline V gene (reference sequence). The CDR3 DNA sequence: TGTGCCACCAGCAGTGTTGTGGCGACTAGTTTAGATACGCAGTATTTT. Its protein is CATSSVVATSLDTQYF.

CDR3 sequence (DNA): TGCGCCAGCAGCCAATATGACAGAGGAAAAAACATTCAGTACTTC. Its translation: CASSQYDRGKNIQYF. V is TRBV4-1 and J is TRBJ2-4; D may be TRBD1 (5 bases). CDR3 size: 15 residues. CDR1 is MGHRA, CDR2 YSYEKL, per germline. Trimming stripped 2 bases from V and 4 bases from J, with 12 bases between.

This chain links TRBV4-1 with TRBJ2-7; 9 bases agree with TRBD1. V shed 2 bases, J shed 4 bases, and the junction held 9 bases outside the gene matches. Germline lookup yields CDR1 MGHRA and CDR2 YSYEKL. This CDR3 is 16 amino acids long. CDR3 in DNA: TGCGCCAGCAGCCAAACCCCCGGGACAGGGTCTTACGAGCAGTACTTC. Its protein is CASSQTPGTGSYEQYF.

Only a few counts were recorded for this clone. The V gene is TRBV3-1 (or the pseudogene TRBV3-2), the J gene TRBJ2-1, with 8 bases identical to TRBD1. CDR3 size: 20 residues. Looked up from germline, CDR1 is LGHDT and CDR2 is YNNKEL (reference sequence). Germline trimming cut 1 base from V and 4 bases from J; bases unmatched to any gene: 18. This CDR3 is CASSQGHRGIDRGRYNEQFF. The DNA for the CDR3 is TGTGCCAGCAGCCAAGGTCACCGGGGGATCGACAGGGGTCGGTACAATGAGCAGTTCTTC.

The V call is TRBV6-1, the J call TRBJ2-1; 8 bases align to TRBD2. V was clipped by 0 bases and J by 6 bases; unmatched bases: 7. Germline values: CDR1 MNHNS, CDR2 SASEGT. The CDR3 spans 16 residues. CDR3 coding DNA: TGTGCCAGCAGTGAAGCGCGCAGCGGGAGACCCAATGAGCAGTTCTTC. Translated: CASSEARSGRPNEQFF.

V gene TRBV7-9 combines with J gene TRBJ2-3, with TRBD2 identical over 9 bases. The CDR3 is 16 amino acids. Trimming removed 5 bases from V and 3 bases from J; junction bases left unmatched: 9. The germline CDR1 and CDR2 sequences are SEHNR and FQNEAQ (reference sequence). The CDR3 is CASSPGLASGTDTQYF. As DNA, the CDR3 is TGTGCCAGCAGCCCAGGACTAGCGTCTGGTACAGATACGCAGTATTTT.

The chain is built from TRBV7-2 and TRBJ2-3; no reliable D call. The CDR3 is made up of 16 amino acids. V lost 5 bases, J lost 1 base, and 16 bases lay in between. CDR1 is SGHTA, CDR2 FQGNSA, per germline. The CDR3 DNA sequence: TGTGCCAGCAGCGCTATGACCCGTCGGGGCACAGATACGCAGTATTTT. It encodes CASSAMTRRGTDTQYF.

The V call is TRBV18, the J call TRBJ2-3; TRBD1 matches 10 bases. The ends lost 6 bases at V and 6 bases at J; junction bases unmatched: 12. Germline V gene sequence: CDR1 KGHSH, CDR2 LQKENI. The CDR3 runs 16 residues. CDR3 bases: TGTGCCAGCTCGCCCTCCATGACAGGGGGCATGGATACGCAGTATTTT. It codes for CASSPSMTGGMDTQYF.

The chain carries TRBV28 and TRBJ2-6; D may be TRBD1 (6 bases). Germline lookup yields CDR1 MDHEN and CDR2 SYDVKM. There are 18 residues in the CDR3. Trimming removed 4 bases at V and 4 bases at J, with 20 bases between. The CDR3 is CASSYAWTQGLGANVLTF. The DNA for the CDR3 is TGTGCCAGCAGTTACGCTTGGACTCAGGGGCTCGGGGCCAACGTCCTGACTTTC.

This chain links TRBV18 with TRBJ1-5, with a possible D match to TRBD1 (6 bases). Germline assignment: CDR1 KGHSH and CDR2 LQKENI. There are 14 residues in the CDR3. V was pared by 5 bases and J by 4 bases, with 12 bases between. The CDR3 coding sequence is TGTGCCAGCTCAGGACAGATCCCTAATCAGCCCCAGCATTTT. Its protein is CASSGQIPNQPQHF.

The chain's CDR3 is CASSLSTGFTEAFF. The CDR3 DNA reads as TGTGCCAGTAGTCTAAGTACAGGGTTCACTGAAGCTTTCTTT. The genes are TRBV19 and TRBJ1-1; TRBD1 is a possible D gene (6 bases). V was pared by 5 bases and J by 4 bases, with 14 bases between. The V gene's germline CDR1 is LNHDA and CDR2 SQIVND (reference sequence). The CDR3 runs 14 residues.

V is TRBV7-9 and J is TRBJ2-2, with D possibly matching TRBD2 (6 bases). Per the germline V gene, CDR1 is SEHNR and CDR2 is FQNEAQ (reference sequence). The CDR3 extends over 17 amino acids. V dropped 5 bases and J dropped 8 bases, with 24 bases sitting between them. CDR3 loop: CASSPRGGPLVLGELFF. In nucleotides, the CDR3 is TGTGCCAGCAGCCCACGCGGAGGGCCTCTGGTTTTGGGGGAGCTGTTTTTT.

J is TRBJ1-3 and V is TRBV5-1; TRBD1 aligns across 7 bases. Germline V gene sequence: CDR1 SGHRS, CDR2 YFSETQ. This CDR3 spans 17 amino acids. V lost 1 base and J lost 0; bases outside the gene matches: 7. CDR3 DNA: TGCGCCAGCAGCTTGTTGGGACAGCCCAACTCTGGAAACACCATATATTTT. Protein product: CASSLLGQPNSGNTIYF.

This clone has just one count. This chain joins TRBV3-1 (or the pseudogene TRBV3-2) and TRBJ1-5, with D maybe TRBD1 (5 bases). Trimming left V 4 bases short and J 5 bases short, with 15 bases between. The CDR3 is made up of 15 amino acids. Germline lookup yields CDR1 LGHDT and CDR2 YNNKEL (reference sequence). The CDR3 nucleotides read TGTGCCAGCAGCCGGTCAGGGAATCCCCATCAGCCCCAGCATTTT. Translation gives CASSRSGNPHQPQHF.

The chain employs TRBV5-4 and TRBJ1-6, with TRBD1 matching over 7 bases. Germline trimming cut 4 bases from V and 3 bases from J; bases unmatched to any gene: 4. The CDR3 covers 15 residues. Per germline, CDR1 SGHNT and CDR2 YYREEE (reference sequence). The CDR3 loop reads CASSVRTGYNSPLHF. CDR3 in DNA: TGTGCCAGCAGCGTGAGGACAGGCTATAATTCACCCCTCCACTTT.

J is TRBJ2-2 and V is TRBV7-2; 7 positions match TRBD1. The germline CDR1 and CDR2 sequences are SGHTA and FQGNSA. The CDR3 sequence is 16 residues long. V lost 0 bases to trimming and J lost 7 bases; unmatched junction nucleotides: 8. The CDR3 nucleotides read TGTGCCAGCAGCTTAGCGGCACAGGGGTGGGGCGGGGAGCTGTTTTTT. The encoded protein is CASSLAAQGWGGELFF.

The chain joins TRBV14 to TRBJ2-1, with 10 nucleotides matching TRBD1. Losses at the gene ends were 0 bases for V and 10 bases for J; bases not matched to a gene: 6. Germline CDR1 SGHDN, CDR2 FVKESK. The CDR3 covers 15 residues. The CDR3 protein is CASSQDSTGGIEQFF. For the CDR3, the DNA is TGTGCCAGCAGCCAAGACTCGACAGGGGGCATCGAGCAGTTCTTC. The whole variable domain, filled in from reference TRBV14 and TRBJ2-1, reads EAGVTQFPSHSVIEKGQTVTLRCDPISGHDNLYWYRRVMGKEIKFLLHFVKESKQDESGMPNNRFLAERTGGTYSTLKVQPAELEDSGVYFCASSQDSTGGIEQFFGPGTRLTVL.

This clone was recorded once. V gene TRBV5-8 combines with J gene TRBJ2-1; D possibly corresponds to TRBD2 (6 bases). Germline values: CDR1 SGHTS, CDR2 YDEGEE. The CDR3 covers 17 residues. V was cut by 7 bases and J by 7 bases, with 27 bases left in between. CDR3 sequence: CASGTAEAGVWGNEQFF. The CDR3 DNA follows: TGTGCCAGCGGTACGGCCGAAGCGGGCGTGTGGGGTAATGAGCAGTTCTTC.

The DNA of the CDR3 is TGTGCCAGCTCATACTACGCTAGCGGGGCCGACGAGTATTTT. This gives the protein CASSYYASGADEYF. The V gene is TRBV18, the J gene TRBJ2-3; TRBD2 aligns across 9 bases. CDR1 and CDR2 from the germline V gene are KGHSH and LQKENI. Germline trimming cut 5 bases from V and 13 bases from J; bases unmatched to any gene: 13. The CDR3 runs to 14 residues.